The clone carrying this TCR beta chain appeared once. Its antigen remains unidentified. Germline CDR1 is SQVTM and CDR2 is ANQGSEA. Trimming took off 4 bases at V and 6 bases at J, with 12 bases between the two ends. The CDR3 length is 12 residues. The PCR used 60 Vbeta and 13 Jbeta primers. TCRdb keeps only in-frame clones here, not all; method: immunoSEQ multiplex PCR. The table has some 180,000 clones, about 83% seen once. These data originate in a study of cytomegalovirus exposure and HLA in healthy donors. Points from the study as a whole: Excluded were some V segments that proved indistinguishable, including TRBV6-2 and TRBV6-3. As a later analysis showed, a missense DCLRE1C variant was linked to trimming of TCR beta V- and J-genes. Later work found most CMV-associated TCR beta chains apparently HLA-restricted. TCR beta sequences reportedly predicted most subjects' HLA-A and HLA-B alleles accurately.

This sequence originates from a female donor in good health and CMV-seronegative. Sequencing input: PBMCs. The chain employs TRBV29-1 and TRBJ1-2, with D possibly TRBD1 on 6 matching bases. The CDR3 region has the DNA TGCAGCGTTGGGGAGGGGGGGCATGGCTACACCTTC. Translating it yields CSVGEGGHGYTF.